This T cell receptor (beta chain) was identified in a study of cytomegalovirus exposure and HLA in healthy donors. The study's findings and limits: Reports indicate that TCR beta sequences accurately predicted the HLA-A and HLA-B alleles of most subjects.

Amplification used 60 Vbeta primers and 13 Jbeta primers. Measured with immunoSEQ multiplex PCR; TCRdb has only the in-frame clones, and not every one. The data hold roughly 120,000 clones, with about two thirds observed a single time. Comment on this clone: The antigen remains undetermined.

The CDR3 runs to 15 residues. V was pared by 5 bases and J by 5 bases, with 11 bases of the junction left unmatched. Germline V gene lookup returns CDR1 SGHTA and CDR2 FQGNSA. The sequenced sample consisted of PBMCs. J is TRBJ1-2 and V is TRBV7-2; 7 bases match TRBD1. The TCR was taken from a woman aged 35 to 49 in good health and CMV-seropositive. The CDR3 here is CASSPGQASHYGYTF. Written as DNA, the CDR3 is TGTGCCAGCAGCCCAGGACAGGCTAGTCATTATGGCTACACCTTC.